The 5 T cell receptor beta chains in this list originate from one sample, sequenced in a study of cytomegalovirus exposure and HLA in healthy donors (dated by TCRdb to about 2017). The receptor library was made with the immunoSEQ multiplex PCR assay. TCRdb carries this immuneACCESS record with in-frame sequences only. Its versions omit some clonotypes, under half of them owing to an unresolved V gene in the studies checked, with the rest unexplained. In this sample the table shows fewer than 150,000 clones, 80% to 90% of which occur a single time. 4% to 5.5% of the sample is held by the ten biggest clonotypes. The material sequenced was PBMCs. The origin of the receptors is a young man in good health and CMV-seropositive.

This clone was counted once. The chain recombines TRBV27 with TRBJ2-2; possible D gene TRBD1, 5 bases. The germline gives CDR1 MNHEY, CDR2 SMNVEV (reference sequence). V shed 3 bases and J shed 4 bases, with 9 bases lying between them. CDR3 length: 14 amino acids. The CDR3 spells CASSFSQGTGELFF. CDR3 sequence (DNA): TGTGCCAGCAGTTTCAGTCAGGGCACCGGGGAGCTGTTTTTT.

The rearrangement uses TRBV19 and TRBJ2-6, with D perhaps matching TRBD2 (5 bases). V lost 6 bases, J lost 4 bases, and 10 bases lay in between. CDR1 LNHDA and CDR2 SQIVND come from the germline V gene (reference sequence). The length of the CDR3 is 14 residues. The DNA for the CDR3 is TGTGCCAGTAGGAGGGTGGTAGGGGCCAACGTCCTGACTTTC. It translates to CASRRVVGANVLTF.

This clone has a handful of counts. The CDR3 region is CASSSKGGGVQVEKLFF. For the CDR3, the DNA is TGTGCCAGCAGCTCGAAGGGAGGCGGTGTTCAGGTGGAAAAACTGTTTTTT. The chain carries TRBV5-4 and TRBJ1-4; D is undetermined. Germline V gene sequence: CDR1 SGHNT, CDR2 YYREEE (reference sequence). Trimming took 3 bases from V and 8 from J, leaving 23 bases between them. CDR3 length: 17 residues. The full variable domain, completed using reference TRBV5-4 and TRBJ1-4, is ETGVTQSPTHLIKTRGQQVTLRCSSQSGHNTVSWYQQALGQGPQFIFQYYREEENGRGNFPPRFSGLQFPNYSSELNVNALELDDSALYLCASSSKGGGVQVEKLFFGSGTQLSVL.

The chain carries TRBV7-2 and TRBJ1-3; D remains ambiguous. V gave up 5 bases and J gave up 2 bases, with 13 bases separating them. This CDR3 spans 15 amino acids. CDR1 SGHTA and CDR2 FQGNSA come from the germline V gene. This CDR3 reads CASSRRIDPGNTIYF. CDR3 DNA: TGTGCCAGCAGCCGGAGGATCGACCCTGGAAACACCATATATTTT.

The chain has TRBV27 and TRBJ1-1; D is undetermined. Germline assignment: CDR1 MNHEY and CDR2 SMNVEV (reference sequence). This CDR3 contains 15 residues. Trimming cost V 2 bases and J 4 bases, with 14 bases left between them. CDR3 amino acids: CASSLIGEQGTEAFF. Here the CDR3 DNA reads TGTGCCAGCAGTTTAATCGGGGAGCAAGGCACTGAAGCTTTCTTT.